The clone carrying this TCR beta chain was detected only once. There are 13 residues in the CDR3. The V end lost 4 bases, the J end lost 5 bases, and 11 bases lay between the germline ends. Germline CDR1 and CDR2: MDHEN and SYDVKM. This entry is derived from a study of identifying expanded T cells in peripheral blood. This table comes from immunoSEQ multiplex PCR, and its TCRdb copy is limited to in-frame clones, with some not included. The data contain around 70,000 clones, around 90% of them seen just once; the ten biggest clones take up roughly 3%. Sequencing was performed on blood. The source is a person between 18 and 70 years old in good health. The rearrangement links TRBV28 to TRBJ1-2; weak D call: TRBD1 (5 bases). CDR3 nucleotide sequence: TGTGCCAGCAGTTCTGGGGGTGGGTATGGCTACACCTTC. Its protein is CASSSGGGYGYTF.